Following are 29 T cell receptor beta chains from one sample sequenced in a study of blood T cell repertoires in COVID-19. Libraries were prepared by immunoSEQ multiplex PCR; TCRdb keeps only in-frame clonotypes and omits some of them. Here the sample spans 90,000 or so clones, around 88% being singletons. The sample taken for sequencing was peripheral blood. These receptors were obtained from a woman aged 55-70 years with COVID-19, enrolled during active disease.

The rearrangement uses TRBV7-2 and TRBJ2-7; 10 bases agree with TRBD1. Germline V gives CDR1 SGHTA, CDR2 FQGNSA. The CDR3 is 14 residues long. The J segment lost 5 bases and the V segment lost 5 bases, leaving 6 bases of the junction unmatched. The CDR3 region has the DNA TGTGCCAGCAGCCAAGGGACAGGGGCCCACGAGCAGTACTTC. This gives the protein CASSQGTGAHEQYF.

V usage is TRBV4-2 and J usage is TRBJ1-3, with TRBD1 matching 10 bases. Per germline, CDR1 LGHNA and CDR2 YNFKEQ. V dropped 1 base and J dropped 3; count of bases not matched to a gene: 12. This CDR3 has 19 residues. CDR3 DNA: TGTGCCAGCAGCCAAGTCTTGTCCCGACAGGGGGCTGTTGGAAACACCATATATTTT. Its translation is CASSQVLSRQGAVGNTIYF.

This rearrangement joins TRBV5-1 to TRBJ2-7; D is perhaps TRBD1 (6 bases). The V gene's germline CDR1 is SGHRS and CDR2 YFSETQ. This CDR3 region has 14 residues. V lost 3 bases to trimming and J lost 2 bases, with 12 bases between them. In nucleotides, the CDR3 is TGCGCCAGCAGCTCAGGACAGAGCCCCTACGAGCAGTACTTC. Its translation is CASSSGQSPYEQYF.

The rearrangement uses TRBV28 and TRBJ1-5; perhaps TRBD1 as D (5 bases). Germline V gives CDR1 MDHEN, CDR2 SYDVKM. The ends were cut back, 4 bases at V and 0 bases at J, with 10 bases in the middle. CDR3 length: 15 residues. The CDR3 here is CASSSDINSNQPQHF. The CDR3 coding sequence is TGTGCCAGCAGTTCGGACATTAATAGCAATCAGCCCCAGCATTTT. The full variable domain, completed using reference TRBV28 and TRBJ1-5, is DVKVTQSSRYLVKRTGEKVFLECVQDMDHENMFWYRQDPGLGLRLIYFSYDVKMKEKGDIPEGYSVSREKKERFSLILESASTNQTSMYLCASSSDINSNQPQHFGDGTRLSIL.

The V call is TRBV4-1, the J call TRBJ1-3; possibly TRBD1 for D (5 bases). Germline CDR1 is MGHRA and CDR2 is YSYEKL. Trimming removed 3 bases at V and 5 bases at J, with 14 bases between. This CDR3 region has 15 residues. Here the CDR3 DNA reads TGCGCCAGCAGCCAGATTTGGGGACTGAGAAACACCATATATTTT. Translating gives CASSQIWGLRNTIYF.

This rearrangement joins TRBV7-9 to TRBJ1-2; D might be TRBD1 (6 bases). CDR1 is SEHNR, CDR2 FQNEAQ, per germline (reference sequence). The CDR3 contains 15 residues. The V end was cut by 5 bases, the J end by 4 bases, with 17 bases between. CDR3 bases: TGTGCCAGCAGCCCGTCGCTCGGGACACTCTATGGCTACACCTTC. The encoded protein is CASSPSLGTLYGYTF.

CDR3 nucleotides: TGTGCCAGCAGCCCCGGGACAGGGGGCGCGTTTGGGGCCAACGTCCTGACTTTC. This sequence encodes CASSPGTGGAFGANVLTF. This chain links TRBV14 with TRBJ2-6; 12 positions match TRBD1. The CDR3 is made up of 18 amino acids. Germline CDR1 reads SGHDN; CDR2 reads FVKESK. V shed 4 bases and J 3 bases; nucleotides not matched to a gene: 7.

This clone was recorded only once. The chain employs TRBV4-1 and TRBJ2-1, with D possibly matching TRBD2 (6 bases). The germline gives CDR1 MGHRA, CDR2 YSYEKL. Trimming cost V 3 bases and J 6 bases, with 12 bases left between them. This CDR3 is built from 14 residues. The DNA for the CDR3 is TGCGCCAGCAGCCAGCGACTAGATCGCAATGAGCAGTTCTTC. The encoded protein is CASSQRLDRNEQFF.

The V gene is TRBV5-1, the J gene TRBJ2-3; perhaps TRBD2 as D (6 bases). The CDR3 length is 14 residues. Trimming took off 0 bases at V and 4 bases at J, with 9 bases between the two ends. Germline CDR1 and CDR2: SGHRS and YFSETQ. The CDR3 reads CASSLALAPDTQYF. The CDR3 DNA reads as TGCGCCAGCAGCTTGGCACTAGCTCCAGATACGCAGTATTTT.

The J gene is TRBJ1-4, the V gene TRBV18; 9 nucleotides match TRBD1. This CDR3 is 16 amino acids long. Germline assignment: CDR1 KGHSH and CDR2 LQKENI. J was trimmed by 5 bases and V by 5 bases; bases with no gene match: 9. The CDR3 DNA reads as TGTGCCAGCTCATGGGACAGGGCCGTAAGAAATGAAAAACTGTTTTTT. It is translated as CASSWDRAVRNEKLFF.

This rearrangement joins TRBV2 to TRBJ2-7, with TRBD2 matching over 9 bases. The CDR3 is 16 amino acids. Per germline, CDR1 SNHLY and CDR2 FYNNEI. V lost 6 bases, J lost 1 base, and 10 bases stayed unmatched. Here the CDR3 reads CASRRWRGGVSYEQYF. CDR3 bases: TGTGCCAGCAGGCGCTGGCGGGGGGGCGTTTCCTACGAGCAGTACTTC.

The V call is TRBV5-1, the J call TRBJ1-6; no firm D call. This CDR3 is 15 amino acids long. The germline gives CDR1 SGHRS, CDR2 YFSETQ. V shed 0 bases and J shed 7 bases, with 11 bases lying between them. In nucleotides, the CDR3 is TGCGCCAGCAGCTTGGACAGCCCTCGGAATTCACCCCTCCACTTT. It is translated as CASSLDSPRNSPLHF.

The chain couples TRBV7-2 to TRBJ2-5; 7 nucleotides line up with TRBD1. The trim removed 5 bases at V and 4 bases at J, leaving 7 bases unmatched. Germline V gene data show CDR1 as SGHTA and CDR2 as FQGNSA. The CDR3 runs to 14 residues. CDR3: CASSLTRGRETQYF. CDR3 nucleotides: TGTGCCAGCAGCCTTACGAGGGGGCGAGAGACCCAGTACTTC.

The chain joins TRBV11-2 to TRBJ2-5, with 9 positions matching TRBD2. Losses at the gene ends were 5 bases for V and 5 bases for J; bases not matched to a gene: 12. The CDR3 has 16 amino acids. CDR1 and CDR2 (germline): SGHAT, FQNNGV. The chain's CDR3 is CASSPVAGGLTETQYF. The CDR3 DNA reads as TGTGCCAGCAGCCCCGTTGCGGGGGGGCTAACGGAGACCCAGTACTTC.

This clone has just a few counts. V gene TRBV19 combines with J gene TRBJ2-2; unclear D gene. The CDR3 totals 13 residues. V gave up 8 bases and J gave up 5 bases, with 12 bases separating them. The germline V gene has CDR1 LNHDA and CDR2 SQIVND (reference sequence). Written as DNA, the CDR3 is TGTGCCAGTTCCGCACGGGTTACCGGGGAGCTGTTTTTT. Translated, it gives CASSARVTGELFF.

This CDR3 is CASSPMGLARYEQYF. The CDR3 bases are TGTGCCAGCAGCCCCATGGGGCTAGCGCGCTACGAGCAGTACTTC. The rearrangement joins TRBV7-2 to TRBJ2-7, with D possibly being TRBD2 (6 bases). V was pared by 5 bases and J by 3 bases, with 17 bases between. The CDR3 consists of 15 residues. Germline CDR1 reads SGHTA; CDR2 reads FQGNSA.

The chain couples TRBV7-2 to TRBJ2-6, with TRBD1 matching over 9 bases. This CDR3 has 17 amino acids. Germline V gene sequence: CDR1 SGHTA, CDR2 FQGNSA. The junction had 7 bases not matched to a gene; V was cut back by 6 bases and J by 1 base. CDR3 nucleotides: TGTGCCAGCAGACAGGGGGCTTTCGGATCTGGGGCCAACGTCCTGACTTTC. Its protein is CASRQGAFGSGANVLTF.

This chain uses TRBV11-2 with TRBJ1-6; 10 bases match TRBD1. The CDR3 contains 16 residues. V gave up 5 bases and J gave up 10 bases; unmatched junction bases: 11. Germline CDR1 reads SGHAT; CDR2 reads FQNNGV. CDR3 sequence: CASSHSRGQGYSPLHF. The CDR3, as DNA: TGTGCCAGCAGCCATTCCAGGGGACAGGGGTACTCACCCCTCCACTTT.

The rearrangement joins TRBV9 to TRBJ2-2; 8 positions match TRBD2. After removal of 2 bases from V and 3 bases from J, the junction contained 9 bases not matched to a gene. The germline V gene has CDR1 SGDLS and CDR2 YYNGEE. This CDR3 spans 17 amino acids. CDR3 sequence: CASSVPRGVGDTGELFF. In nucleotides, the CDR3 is TGTGCCAGCAGCGTGCCGCGGGGGGTAGGGGACACCGGGGAGCTGTTTTTT. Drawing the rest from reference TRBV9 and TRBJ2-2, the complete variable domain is DSGVTQTPKHLITATGQRVTLRCSPRSGDLSVYWYQQSLDQGLQFLIQYYNGEERAKGNILERFSAQQFPDLHSELNLSSLELGDSALYFCASSVPRGVGDTGELFFGEGSRLTVL.

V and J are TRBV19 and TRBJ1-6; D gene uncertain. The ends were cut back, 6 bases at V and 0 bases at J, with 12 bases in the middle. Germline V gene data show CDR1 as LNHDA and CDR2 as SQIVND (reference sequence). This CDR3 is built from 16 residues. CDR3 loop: CASSRLDDSYNSPLHF. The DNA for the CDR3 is TGTGCCAGTAGCAGACTCGATGACTCCTATAATTCACCCCTCCACTTT.

The CDR3 protein is CASSSGGLYVGYTF. For the CDR3, the DNA is TGTGCCAGCAGCTCAGGGGGATTATATGTTGGCTACACCTTC. V usage is TRBV5-4 and J usage is TRBJ1-2; 7 nucleotides match TRBD1. CDR3 length: 14 residues. Germline loops: CDR1 SGHNT, CDR2 YYREEE (reference sequence). After removal of 3 bases from V and 7 bases from J, the junction contained 9 bases not matched to a gene.

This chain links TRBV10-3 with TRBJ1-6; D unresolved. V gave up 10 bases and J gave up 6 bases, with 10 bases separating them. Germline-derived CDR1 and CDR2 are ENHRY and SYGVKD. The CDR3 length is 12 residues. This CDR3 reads CATWALNSPLHF. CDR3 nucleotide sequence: TGTGCCACCTGGGCCCTTAATTCACCCCTCCACTTT.

This CDR3 reads CASSIRGYEQYF. CDR3 nucleotides: TGTGCCAGCAGCATAAGGGGGTACGAGCAGTACTTC. The chain employs TRBV7-9 and TRBJ2-7; possible D gene TRBD1, 6 bases. Germline CDR1 is SEHNR and CDR2 is FQNEAQ (reference sequence). The CDR3 length is 12 residues. V lost 5 bases and J lost 4, with 9 bases in between.

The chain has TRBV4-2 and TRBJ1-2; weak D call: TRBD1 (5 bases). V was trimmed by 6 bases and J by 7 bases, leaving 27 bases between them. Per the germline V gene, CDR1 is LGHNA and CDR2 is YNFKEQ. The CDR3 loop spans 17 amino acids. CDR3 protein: CASSHWSATENFGGYTF. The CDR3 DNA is TGTGCCAGCAGTCACTGGAGTGCGACAGAAAACTTCGGTGGCTACACCTTC.

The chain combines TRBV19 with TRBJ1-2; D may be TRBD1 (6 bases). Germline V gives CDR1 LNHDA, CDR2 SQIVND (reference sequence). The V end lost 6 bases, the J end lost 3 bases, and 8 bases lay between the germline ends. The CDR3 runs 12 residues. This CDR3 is CASRTGDYGYTF. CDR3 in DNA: TGTGCCAGTAGGACAGGTGACTATGGCTACACCTTC.

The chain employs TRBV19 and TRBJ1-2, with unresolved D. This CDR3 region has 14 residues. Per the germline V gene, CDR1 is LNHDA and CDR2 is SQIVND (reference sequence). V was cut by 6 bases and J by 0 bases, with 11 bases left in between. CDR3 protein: CASRSVGANYGYTF. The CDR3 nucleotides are TGTGCCAGTAGAAGCGTCGGAGCTAACTATGGCTACACCTTC.

The CDR3 nucleotides are TGTGCCAGCAGCCAAGTTGGGGGCGCCACCTACAATGAGCAGTTCTTC. It codes for CASSQVGGATYNEQFF. The V and J genes are TRBV4-2 and TRBJ2-1; D possibly corresponds to TRBD1 (6 bases). CDR1 LGHNA and CDR2 YNFKEQ come from the germline V gene. V lost 1 base and J 2 bases, leaving 12 bases between the germline ends. This CDR3 spans 16 amino acids.

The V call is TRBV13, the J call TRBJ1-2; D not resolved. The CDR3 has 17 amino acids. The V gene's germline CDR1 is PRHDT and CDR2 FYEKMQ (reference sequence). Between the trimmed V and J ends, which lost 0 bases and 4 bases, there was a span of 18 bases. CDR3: CASSLGAGSLVGYGYTF. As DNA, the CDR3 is TGTGCCAGCAGCTTAGGTGCAGGAAGTCTTGTGGGCTATGGCTACACCTTC.

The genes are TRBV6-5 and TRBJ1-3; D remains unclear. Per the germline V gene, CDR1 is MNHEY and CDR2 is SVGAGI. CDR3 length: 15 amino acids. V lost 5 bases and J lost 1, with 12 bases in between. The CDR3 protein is CASSPLGVSGNTIYF. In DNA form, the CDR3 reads TGTGCCAGCAGTCCCCTAGGAGTTTCTGGAAACACCATATATTTT.